This TCR beta chain was sequenced for a study of T cells expressing NK-cell markers. From its re-call of the 5' RACE reads, TCRdb lists each CDR3 protein once, without DNA. Its clone listing holds 500,000 to 700,000 distinct CDR3 sequences. The CDR3 consists of 16 residues. Germline lookup yields CDR1 MNHEY and CDR2 SVGEGT. The sequence was obtained from a young man in good health. The sequenced sample was blood T cells: a sorted CD56 or NKG2C T cell subset, CD4+ or CD8+ T cells, or bulk PBMC T cells (not recorded which). The V gene is TRBV6-2 or TRBV6-3, the J gene TRBJ2-7; as DNA is missing, the TRBD1 call by TCRdb cannot be tested. The CDR3 here is CASSYSRDRGHYEQYF.